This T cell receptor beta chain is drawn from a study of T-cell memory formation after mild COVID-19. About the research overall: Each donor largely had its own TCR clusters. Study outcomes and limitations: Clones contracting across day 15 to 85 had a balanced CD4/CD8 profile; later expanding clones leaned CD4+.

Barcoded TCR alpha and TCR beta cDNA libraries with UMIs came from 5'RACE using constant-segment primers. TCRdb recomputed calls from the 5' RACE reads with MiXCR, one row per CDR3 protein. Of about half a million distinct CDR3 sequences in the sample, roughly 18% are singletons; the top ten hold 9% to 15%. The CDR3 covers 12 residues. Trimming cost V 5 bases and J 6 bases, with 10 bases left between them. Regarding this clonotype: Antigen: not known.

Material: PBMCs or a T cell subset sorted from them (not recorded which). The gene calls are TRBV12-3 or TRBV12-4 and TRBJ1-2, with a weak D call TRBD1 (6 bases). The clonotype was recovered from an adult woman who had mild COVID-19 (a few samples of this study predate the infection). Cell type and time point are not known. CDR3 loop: CASSQTGDGYTF. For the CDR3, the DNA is TGTGCCAGCAGTCAGACAGGCGATGGCTACACCTTC.